The clone carrying this T cell receptor (beta chain) was detected only a few times. Its matching antigen is unknown. This sample was taken from a study of human T cells and chemical hapten exposure. Regarding time point: patch test 3, about 24 weeks after DPC sensitization. As for treatment: therapeutic diphenylcyclopropenone sensitization with weekly scalp DPC. TCRdb recomputed calls from the RACE reads with MiXCR, one row per CDR3 protein. The top ten clones hold roughly 1.4% of a sample with 70,000 or so distinct CDR3 sequences, more than 9.5% of them seen once. General study findings and limits: Among TCRs, those above 1 in 1000 frequency were unaffected by DPC sensitization.

This CDR3 comprises 15 residues. V was clipped by 6 bases and J by 3 bases; unmatched bases: 10. Here the sequenced sample was whole blood, taken in connection with sensitization to the hapten diphenylcyclopropenone (DPC). The J gene is TRBJ2-7, the V gene TRBV12-3 or TRBV12-4; 8 positions agree with TRBD1. This TCR derives from a woman aged 50 to 60 with alopecia areata. Some clones in this sample may be carry-over from other donors' samples. The CDR3 DNA reads as TGTGCCAGCAGACTTACCGGGACAGGAGTCTACGAGCAGTACTTC. Protein: CASRLTGTGVYEQYF.